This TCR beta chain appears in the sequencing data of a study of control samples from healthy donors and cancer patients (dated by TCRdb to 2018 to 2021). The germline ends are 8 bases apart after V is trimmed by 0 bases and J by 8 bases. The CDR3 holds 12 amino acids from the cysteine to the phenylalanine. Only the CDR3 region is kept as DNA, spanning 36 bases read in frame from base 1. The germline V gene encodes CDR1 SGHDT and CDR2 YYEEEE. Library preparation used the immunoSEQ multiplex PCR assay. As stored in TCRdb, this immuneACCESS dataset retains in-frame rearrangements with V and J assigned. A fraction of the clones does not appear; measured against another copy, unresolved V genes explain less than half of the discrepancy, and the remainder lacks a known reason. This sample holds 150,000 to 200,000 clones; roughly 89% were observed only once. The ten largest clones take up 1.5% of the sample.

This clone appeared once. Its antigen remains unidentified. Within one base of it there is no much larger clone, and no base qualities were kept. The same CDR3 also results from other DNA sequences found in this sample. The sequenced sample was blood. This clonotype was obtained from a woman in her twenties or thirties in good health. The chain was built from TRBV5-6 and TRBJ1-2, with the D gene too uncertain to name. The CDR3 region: CASSLGGLGYTF. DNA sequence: TGTGCCAGCAGCTTGGGAGGGTTGGGCTACACCTTC.